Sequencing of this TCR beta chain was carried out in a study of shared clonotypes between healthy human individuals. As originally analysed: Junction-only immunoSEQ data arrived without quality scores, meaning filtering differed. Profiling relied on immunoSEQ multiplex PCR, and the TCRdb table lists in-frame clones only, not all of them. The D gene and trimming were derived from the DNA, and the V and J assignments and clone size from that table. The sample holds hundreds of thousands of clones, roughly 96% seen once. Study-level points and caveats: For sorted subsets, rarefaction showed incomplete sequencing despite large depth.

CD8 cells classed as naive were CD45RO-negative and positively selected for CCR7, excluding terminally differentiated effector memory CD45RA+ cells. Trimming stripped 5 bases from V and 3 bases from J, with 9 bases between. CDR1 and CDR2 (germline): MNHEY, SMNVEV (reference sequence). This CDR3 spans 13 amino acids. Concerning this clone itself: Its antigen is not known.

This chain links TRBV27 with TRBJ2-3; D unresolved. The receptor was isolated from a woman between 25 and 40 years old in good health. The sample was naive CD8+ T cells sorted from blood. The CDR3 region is CASSDGPTDTQYF. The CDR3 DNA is TGTGCCAGCAGTGATGGCCCTACAGATACGCAGTATTTT.